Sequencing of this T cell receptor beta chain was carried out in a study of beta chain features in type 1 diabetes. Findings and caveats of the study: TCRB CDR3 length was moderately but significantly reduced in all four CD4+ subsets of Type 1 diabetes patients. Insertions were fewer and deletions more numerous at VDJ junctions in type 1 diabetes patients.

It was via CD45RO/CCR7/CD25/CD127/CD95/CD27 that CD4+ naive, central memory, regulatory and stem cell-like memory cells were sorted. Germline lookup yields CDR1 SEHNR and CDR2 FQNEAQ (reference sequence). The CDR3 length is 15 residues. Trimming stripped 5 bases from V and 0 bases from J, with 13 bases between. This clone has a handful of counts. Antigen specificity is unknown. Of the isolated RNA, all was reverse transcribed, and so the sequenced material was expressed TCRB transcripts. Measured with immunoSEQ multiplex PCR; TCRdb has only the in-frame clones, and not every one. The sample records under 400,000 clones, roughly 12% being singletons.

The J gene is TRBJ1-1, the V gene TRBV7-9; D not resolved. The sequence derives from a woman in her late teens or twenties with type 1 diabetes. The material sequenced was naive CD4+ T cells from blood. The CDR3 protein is CASSPRTYMNTEAFF. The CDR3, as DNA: TGTGCCAGCAGCCCGAGGACTTATATGAACACTGAAGCTTTCTTT. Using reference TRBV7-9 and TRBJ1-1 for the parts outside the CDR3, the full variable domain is DTGVSQNPRHKITKRGQNVTFRCDPISEHNRLYWYRQTLGQGPEFLTYFQNEAQLEKSRLLSDRFSAERPKGSFSTLEIQRTEQGDSAMYLCASSPRTYMNTEAFFGQGTRLTVV.